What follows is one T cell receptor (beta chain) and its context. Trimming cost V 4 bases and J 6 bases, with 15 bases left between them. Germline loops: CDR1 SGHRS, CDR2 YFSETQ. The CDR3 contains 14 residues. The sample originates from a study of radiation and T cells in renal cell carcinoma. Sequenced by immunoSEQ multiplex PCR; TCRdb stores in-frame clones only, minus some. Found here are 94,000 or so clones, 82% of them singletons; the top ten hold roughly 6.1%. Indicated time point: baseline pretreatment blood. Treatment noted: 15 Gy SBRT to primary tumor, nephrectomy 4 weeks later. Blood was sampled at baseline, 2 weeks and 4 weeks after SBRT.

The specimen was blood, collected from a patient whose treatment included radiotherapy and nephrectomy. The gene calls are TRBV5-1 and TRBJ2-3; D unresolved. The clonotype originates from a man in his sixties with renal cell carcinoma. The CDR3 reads CASSVESQSDTQYF. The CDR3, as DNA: TGCGCCAGCAGCGTCGAAAGCCAGTCCGATACGCAGTATTTT.